Listed here are 31 T cell receptor beta chains from one sample, sequenced in a study of human thymus T cells. Profiled with immunoSEQ multiplex PCR; TCRdb holds only in-frame clones, not every one. The data show about 130,000 clones, with around 94% seen just once and under 0.025% held by the top ten. Resections were taken during corrective heart surgery, and the thymus tissue came from these. Sequences were obtained from thymus tissue. These receptors all come from a boy under two years old with a congenital heart defect but otherwise immunologically healthy.

This chain links TRBV5-1 with TRBJ2-5, with 14 bases that match TRBD2. J gave up 3 bases and V 6 bases, and 4 bases lay outside the gene matches. CDR1 is SGHRS and CDR2 is YFSETQ in the germline V gene. The CDR3 covers 15 residues. In DNA, the CDR3 is TGCGCCAGCAAAGAGGGACTAGCGGGGGAAGAGACCCAGTACTTC. Translating it yields CASKEGLAGEETQYF.

The chain has TRBV28 and TRBJ1-2; D gene ambiguous. CDR3 length: 15 amino acids. Trimming cost V 0 bases and J 1 base, with 9 bases left between them. In germline, CDR1 is MDHEN, CDR2 SYDVKM. The CDR3 loop reads CASSLWARLNYGYTF. The CDR3, as DNA: TGTGCCAGCAGTTTATGGGCCAGACTTAACTATGGCTACACCTTC.

The V gene is TRBV14, the J gene TRBJ2-1; 11 bases agree with TRBD1. Trimming removed 4 bases from V and 4 bases from J; junction bases left unmatched: 3. The CDR3 consists of 15 residues. CDR1 SGHDN and CDR2 FVKESK come from the germline V gene. CDR3 bases: TGTGCCAGCAGCCCTCGGGACAGGGGGTACAATGAGCAGTTCTTC. Translating it yields CASSPRDRGYNEQFF.

This chain links TRBV9 with TRBJ2-3; D remains ambiguous. The V gene lost 1 base and the J gene lost 2 bases, with 8 bases spanning the gap. CDR1 is SGDLS and CDR2 is YYNGEE in the germline V gene. This CDR3 has 14 residues. The CDR3 sequence: CASSVPPHTDTQYF. CDR3 coding DNA: TGTGCCAGCAGCGTACCCCCTCACACAGATACGCAGTATTTT. The entire variable domain, with the rest obtained from reference TRBV9 and TRBJ2-3, is as follows: DSGVTQTPKHLITATGQRVTLRCSPRSGDLSVYWYQQSLDQGLQFLIQYYNGEERAKGNILERFSAQQFPDLHSELNLSSLELGDSALYFCASSVPPHTDTQYFGPGTRLTVL.

This chain joins TRBV10-2 and TRBJ1-3; no reliable D call. CDR3 length: 13 residues. The germline V gene has CDR1 WSHSY and CDR2 SAAADI. V lost 3 bases, J lost 5 bases, and 8 bases lay in between. The CDR3 loop is CASSEKGRNTIYF. The CDR3 bases are TGCGCCAGCAGTGAAAAAGGTAGAAACACCATATATTTT.

This clone was counted once. V and J are TRBV5-4 and TRBJ2-4; TRBD2 agrees at 8 bases. Germline loops: CDR1 SGHNT, CDR2 YYREEE (reference sequence). V shed 4 bases, J shed 1 base, and the junction held 13 bases outside the gene matches. The CDR3 totals 18 residues. The CDR3 protein is CASSDGLAGGSAKNIQYF. The DNA for the CDR3 is TGTGCCAGCAGCGATGGACTAGCTGGGGGTTCGGCCAAAAACATTCAGTACTTC.

The chain joins TRBV6-5 to TRBJ2-7; D not certain. The CDR3 is 13 residues long. Per the germline V gene, CDR1 is MNHEY and CDR2 is SVGAGI. V dropped 6 bases and J dropped 4 bases, with 13 bases sitting between them. CDR3: CASRNSWEYEQYF. DNA for the CDR3: TGTGCCAGCAGGAATTCCTGGGAATACGAGCAGTACTTC.

The rearrangement uses TRBV14 and TRBJ2-7, with D unclear. Germline loops: CDR1 SGHDN, CDR2 FVKESK. V was clipped by 0 bases and J by 3 bases, with 3 bases between them. This CDR3 has 12 amino acids. CDR3 in DNA: TGTGCCAGCAGCCAAGATAACTACGAGCAGTACTTC. Protein product: CASSQDNYEQYF.

The V call is TRBV5-6, the J call TRBJ2-5; perhaps TRBD2 as D (5 bases). V was trimmed by 1 base and J by 5 bases, leaving 12 bases between them. CDR1 and CDR2 from the germline V gene are SGHDT and YYEEEE. The CDR3 runs 14 residues. Written as DNA, the CDR3 is TGTGCCAGCAGCTTGCGCCCCCGAGGGGAGACCCAGTACTTC. This codes for CASSLRPRGETQYF.

The rearrangement joins TRBV6-1 to TRBJ2-1; tentative D call: TRBD2 (5 bases). This CDR3 comprises 15 residues. Between the trimmed V and J ends, which lost 6 bases and 3 bases, there was a span of 15 bases. The germline gives CDR1 MNHNS, CDR2 SASEGT. CDR3 loop: CASRDSTRRYNEQFF. For the CDR3, the DNA is TGTGCCAGCAGGGACTCGACACGCCGCTACAATGAGCAGTTCTTC.

This chain connects TRBV4-3 to TRBJ1-2; D is unresolved. V lost 0 bases, J lost 8 bases, and 10 bases lay in between. Germline CDR1 and CDR2: LGHNA and YSLEER. This CDR3 is 13 amino acids long. The DNA of the CDR3 is TGCGCCAGCAGCCAAGATTGGGCGGGCGGCTACACCTTC. Amino acid sequence: CASSQDWAGGYTF.

The genes are TRBV9 and TRBJ2-3; weak D call: TRBD2 (5 bases). Per germline, CDR1 SGDLS and CDR2 YYNGEE. Trimming removed 2 bases from V and 0 bases from J, with 13 bases in between. This CDR3 has 16 residues. The CDR3 is CASSVNSGPSTDTQYF. Written as DNA, the CDR3 is TGTGCCAGCAGCGTCAACAGCGGCCCTAGCACAGATACGCAGTATTTT.

J is TRBJ1-2 and V is TRBV28; possible D gene TRBD1, 5 bases. Trimming pared 8 bases from V and 7 bases from J, leaving 14 bases between. Looked up from germline, CDR1 is MDHEN and CDR2 is SYDVKM. CDR3 length equals 12 residues. This chain's CDR3 is CASGAGRGGYTF. The CDR3, as DNA: TGTGCCAGCGGGGCAGGACGTGGTGGCTACACCTTC.

With respect to this clone: Its ends do not fully match the called genes, so a read error is possible. The chain combines TRBV7-7 with TRBJ2-5; D unclear. CDR1 is SSHAT and CDR2 is FNYEAQ in the germline V gene (reference sequence). This CDR3 is built from 13 residues. In DNA form, the CDR3 reads TGTGCTAGCAGCCCCGTAATTAGAGAGACCCAGTACTTC. Translating gives CASSPVIRETQYF.

The CDR3 reads CASSLPGRPNSPLHF. DNA for the CDR3: TGTGCCAGCAGTCTCCCGGGGCGGCCCAATTCACCCCTCCACTTT. The V call is TRBV28, the J call TRBJ1-6; D perhaps matches TRBD1 (5 bases). In germline, CDR1 is MDHEN, CDR2 SYDVKM. Trimming stripped 5 bases from V and 7 bases from J, with 15 bases between. The length of the CDR3 is 15 residues.

V gene TRBV6-5 combines with J gene TRBJ2-5, with 7 bases aligning to TRBD1. The CDR3 has 14 amino acids. V lost 4 bases to trimming and J lost 1 base; unmatched junction nucleotides: 3. Germline V lookup: CDR1 MNHEY, CDR2 SVGAGI. CDR3 nucleotide sequence: TGTGCCAGCAGTTCCGACAGGGCCCAAGAGACCCAGTACTTC. It yields the protein CASSSDRAQETQYF.

The V call is TRBV4-1, the J call TRBJ1-4; D ambiguous. The CDR3 length is 19 residues. V was clipped by 2 bases and J by 2 bases, with 21 bases between them. CDR1 MGHRA and CDR2 YSYEKL come from the germline V gene. In nucleotides, the CDR3 is TGCGCCAGCAGCCAAACTGCCTCGGGCCCCGCAAGGACTAATGAAAAACTGTTTTTT. As protein: CASSQTASGPARTNEKLFF.

The rearrangement links TRBV19 to TRBJ1-2; maybe TRBD1 (5 bases). The V gene's germline CDR1 is LNHDA and CDR2 SQIVND (reference sequence). CDR3 length equals 13 residues. V lost 5 bases and J lost 0, with 7 bases in between. CDR3 in DNA: TGTGCCAGTAGTGACAGCTCTAACTATGGCTACACCTTC. Protein: CASSDSSNYGYTF. Based on the CDR3 plus reference TRBV19 and TRBJ1-2, the full variable domain is DGGITQSPKYLFRKEGQNVTLSCEQNLNHDAMYWYRQDPGQGLRLIYYSQIVNDFQKGDIAEGYSVSREKKESFPLTVTSAQKNPTAFYLCASSDSSNYGYTFGSGTRLTVV.

The chain has TRBV5-6 and TRBJ2-7; D gene uncertain. The germline V gene has CDR1 SGHDT and CDR2 YYEEEE. The length of the CDR3 is 12 residues. V lost 4 bases and J 1 base, leaving 6 bases between the germline ends. CDR3: CASSLRSYEQYF. CDR3 in DNA: TGTGCCAGCAGCCTACGGTCCTACGAGCAGTACTTC.

CDR3 region: CASSLALWGGQMQTQYF. CDR3 bases: TGTGCCAGCAGCTTAGCGCTTTGGGGGGGGCAAATGCAGACCCAGTACTTC. This chain uses TRBV7-2 with TRBJ2-5; tentatively, D is TRBD2 (7 bases). V was shortened by 0 bases and J by 6 bases, with 20 bases between the two germline ends. The CDR3 covers 17 residues. Germline CDR1 reads SGHTA; CDR2 reads FQGNSA.

This clone was counted only a few times. The chain recombines TRBV5-6 with TRBJ2-2; D ambiguous. Germline V CDR1 and CDR2: SGHDT, YYEEEE. Trimming took 1 base from V and 6 from J, leaving 7 bases between them. CDR3 length equals 13 residues. CDR3 region: CASSLLSAGELFF. CDR3 bases: TGTGCCAGCAGCTTGTTATCGGCCGGGGAGCTGTTTTTT.

The sample holds one count of this clone. The V gene is TRBV6-6, the J gene TRBJ2-3; TRBD2 aligns across 7 bases. V lost 7 bases to trimming and J lost 2 bases; unmatched junction nucleotides: 9. Germline assignment: CDR1 MNHNY and CDR2 SVGAGI (reference sequence). The CDR3 spans 15 residues. This chain's CDR3 is CASKYGLADTDTQYF. The DNA for the CDR3 is TGTGCCAGCAAATACGGCCTAGCGGACACAGATACGCAGTATTTT.

The chain is built from TRBV7-8 and TRBJ1-5, with a weak D call TRBD1 (6 bases). The V gene lost 5 bases and the J gene lost 5 bases, with 28 bases spanning the gap. The CDR3 has 19 residues. Germline loops: CDR1 SGHVS, CDR2 FQNEAQ. CDR3 sequence reads: CASSPRLPRGGVSDQPQHF. In nucleotides, the CDR3 is TGTGCCAGCAGCCCCCGTCTCCCCCGAGGGGGGGTAAGCGATCAGCCCCAGCATTTT.

The rearrangement joins TRBV5-5 to TRBJ1-1, with D possibly TRBD1 on 5 matching bases. Trimming removed 5 bases at V and 5 bases at J, with 25 bases between. CDR1 and CDR2 from the germline V gene are SGHKS and YYEKEE (reference sequence). CDR3 length: 17 residues. The CDR3 loop reads CASSRIMFGGFTTEAFF. In nucleotides, the CDR3 is TGTGCCAGCAGTCGTATAATGTTCGGGGGTTTTACAACTGAAGCTTTCTTT.

V gene TRBV7-2 combines with J gene TRBJ2-2, with D possibly being TRBD1 or TRBD2 (5 bases each). The CDR3 contains 19 residues. V lost 1 base and J 0 bases, leaving 18 bases between the germline ends. Germline-derived CDR1 and CDR2 are SGHTA and FQGNSA. The CDR3 sequence is CASSLVLAGTWANTGELFF. The CDR3 bases are TGTGCCAGCAGCTTAGTATTGGCTGGGACCTGGGCGAACACCGGGGAGCTGTTTTTT. Supplemented by reference TRBV7-2 and TRBJ2-2, the full variable domain reads GAGVSQSPSNKVTEKGKDVELRCDPISGHTALYWYRQSLGQGLEFLIYFQGNSAPDKSGLPSDRFSAERTGGSVSTLTIQRTQQEDSAVYLCASSLVLAGTWANTGELFFGEGSRLTVL.

V is TRBV6-6 and J is TRBJ2-5, with 8 bases fitting TRBD2. V gave up 1 base and J gave up 5 bases; unmatched junction bases: 9. This CDR3 contains 16 residues. Germline V CDR1 and CDR2: MNHNY, SVGAGI (reference sequence). The CDR3 region has the DNA TGTGCCAGCAGTTACTGGTTGGCGGGGGGCCCGGAGACCCAGTACTTC. This gives the protein CASSYWLAGGPETQYF.

The chain joins TRBV20-1 to TRBJ2-7; possible D gene TRBD2, 6 bases. This CDR3 spans 11 amino acids. V was pared by 6 bases and J by 8 bases, with 14 bases between. Germline V gene data show CDR1 as DFQATT and CDR2 as SNEGSKA (reference sequence). The CDR3 sequence is CSATRDLQQYF. The CDR3 DNA sequence: TGCAGTGCGACTCGGGACTTACAGCAGTACTTC.

The chain combines TRBV28 with TRBJ1-3, with D hard to call. Trimming shortened V by 6 bases and J by 1 base, and 19 bases separated the two germline ends. Germline loops: CDR1 MDHEN, CDR2 SYDVKM. The CDR3 consists of 17 residues. The CDR3 DNA sequence: TGTGCCAGCAGCACGGATATGGGGTCGGGGTCTGGAAACACCATATATTTT. Translating it yields CASSTDMGSGSGNTIYF.

The chain has TRBV7-3 and TRBJ1-1; no clear D. CDR1 is SGHTA and CDR2 is FQGTGA in the germline V gene. This CDR3 has 13 residues. Trimming took off 5 bases at V and 2 bases at J, with 9 bases between the two ends. CDR3 loop: CASSTRANTEAFF. In DNA form, the CDR3 reads TGTGCCAGCAGCACGAGGGCAAACACTGAAGCTTTCTTT.

The chain links TRBV6-6 to TRBJ2-3; 7 bases match TRBD2. The V gene end was trimmed by 6 bases and the J gene end by 4 bases; junction bases not matched to a gene: 10. This CDR3 comprises 15 residues. Per the germline V gene, CDR1 is MNHNY and CDR2 is SVGAGI (reference sequence). This CDR3 reads CASSHWAGVPDTQYF. As DNA, the CDR3 is TGTGCCAGCAGCCACTGGGCGGGGGTCCCAGATACGCAGTATTTT.

The chain carries TRBV4-1 and TRBJ2-2; D is undetermined. Germline-derived CDR1 and CDR2 are MGHRA and YSYEKL. V was shortened by 0 bases and J by 6 bases, with 2 bases between the two germline ends. The CDR3 extends over 12 amino acids. CDR3 sequence (DNA): TGCGCCAGCAGCCAAGATCCCGGGGAGCTGTTTTTT. Its protein product is CASSQDPGELFF.